Shown below are 6 T cell receptor beta chains from a single sample sequenced in a study of identical twins. TCRdb itself ran the 5' RACE reads through MiXCR, one entry per CDR3 protein. The sample has 550,000 to 800,000 distinct CDR3 sequences; about 7.6% are singletons. These data are also associated with another study on yellow fever vaccine responses in identical twins.

Material for sequencing was PBMCs. The receptors stem from a woman in her late teens or twenties in good health.

This clonotype was found a few times. Compared with germline, one end of the junction differs, possibly owing to a read error. The chain recombines TRBV4-1 with TRBJ2-1; 7 bases line up with TRBD1. The CDR3 sequence is 17 residues long. Germline-derived CDR1 and CDR2 are MGHRA and YSYEKL. The CDR3 nucleotides are TGCGCCAGCAGCGAAGACAGGGCCCACCTCTCCTACAATGAGCAGTTCTTC. It codes for CASSEDRAHLSYNEQFF.

This clonotype was seen only a few times. V is TRBV28 and J is TRBJ2-2; 9 bases match TRBD1. The trim removed 3 bases at V and 6 bases at J, leaving 2 bases unmatched. This CDR3 comprises 14 residues. Looked up from germline, CDR1 is MDHEN and CDR2 is SYDVKM. The CDR3 nucleotides read TGTGCCAGCAGTTTGCACAGGGGGCCCGGGGAGCTGTTTTTT. Residues: CASSLHRGPGELFF.

V and J are TRBV6-1 and TRBJ2-2; 10 nucleotides align to TRBD2. The CDR3 is 18 amino acids. V gave up 4 bases and J gave up 5 bases; unmatched junction bases: 13. Germline lookup yields CDR1 MNHNS and CDR2 SASEGT. The CDR3 is CASSGGLAEGDGTGELFF. The CDR3 nucleotides are TGTGCCAGCAGTGGAGGACTAGCGGAAGGAGATGGAACCGGGGAGCTGTTTTTT.

This clonotype was seen at least ten times. The J gene is TRBJ2-1, the V gene TRBV24-1; D uncertain. Deletions cut 6 bases from V and 8 bases from J, with 7 bases between. This CDR3 is 11 amino acids long. Germline assignment: CDR1 KGHDR and CDR2 SFDVKD. The CDR3 here is CATSRDHEQFF. The DNA for the CDR3 is TGTGCCACCAGTAGAGATCATGAGCAGTTCTTC.

This clonotype was seen a few times. The rearrangement uses TRBV20-1 and TRBJ2-3, with D unclear. The germline V and J ends were trimmed by 6 bases and 4 bases, with 17 bases remaining between them. The CDR3 runs to 14 residues. CDR1 is DFQATT and CDR2 is SNEGSKA in the germline V gene (reference sequence). The CDR3 DNA sequence: TGCAGTGCCCCCCCCCGACATTCCGCAGATACGCAGTATTTT. Amino acids: CSAPPRHSADTQYF.

This clonotype was observed a handful of times. This sequence joins TRBV20-1 and TRBJ2-7; a weak D match, TRBD1 (8 bases). V lost 6 bases and J 1 base, leaving 16 bases between the germline ends. The CDR3 length is 14 residues. Germline CDR1 reads DFQATT; CDR2 reads SNEGSKA (reference sequence). CDR3 DNA: TGCAGTGCAGAAGACAGGGGAGGGTCCTACGAGCAGTACTTC. Protein sequence: CSAEDRGGSYEQYF.